These T cell receptor beta chains were read from a single sample in a study of beta chain features in type 1 diabetes. Sequencing was performed with immunoSEQ multiplex PCR; in TCRdb, only in-frame clones are kept and a portion is missing. This sample carries a few hundred thousand clones, over 13% of them seen once, and the ten largest clones take about 0.019%. Material: naive CD4+ T cells from blood. Receptors originate from a woman between 18 and 30 years old in good health. Both conserved end residues are trimmed from each CDR3. Fields, in order: CDR3 protein, V gene, J gene.

cdr3_aa: ASSQEIRTAEQY
v_call: TRBV4-1
j_call: TRBJ2-7

cdr3_aa: ASSPLTANTGELF
v_call: TRBV18
j_call: TRBJ2-2

cdr3_aa: ASTGVERPRVH
v_call: TRBV28
j_call: TRBJ1-5

cdr3_aa: ASSTYSGRYPFEQY
v_call: TRBV28
j_call: TRBJ2-7

cdr3_aa: ASSPMTSSEQF
v_call: TRBV7-9
j_call: TRBJ2-1

cdr3_aa: ATSRGDRVTGELF
v_call: TRBV15
j_call: TRBJ2-2

cdr3_aa: ASRRGTVNEKLF
v_call: TRBV27
j_call: TRBJ1-4

cdr3_aa: AWSVPDRATGYT
v_call: TRBV30
j_call: TRBJ1-2

cdr3_aa: ATSRPRGLREMRKDTQY
v_call: TRBV15
j_call: TRBJ2-3

cdr3_aa: ASSLGGQVLNEQF
v_call: TRBV7-9
j_call: TRBJ2-1

cdr3_aa: ASSVGSSYNEQF
v_call: TRBV7-3
j_call: TRBJ2-1